The 10 T cell receptor beta chains listed next were all sequenced from one sample in a study of OX40 agonist ivuxolimab in advanced cancers. The repertoire was sequenced with immunoSEQ multiplex PCR; TCRdb's copy has only in-frame clones and lacks some. The table has 65,000 to 80,000 clones, over 80% seen once. This material consisted of CD4+ or CD8+ T cells sorted from blood, taken in a trial of the OX40 agonist ivuxolimab. The receptor source for this set is an adult with an advanced solid tumor such as melanoma, head and neck, liver or kidney cancer.

This chain uses TRBV28 with TRBJ2-1; D gene unclear. Germline V gene data show CDR1 as MDHEN and CDR2 as SYDVKM. CDR3 size: 16 residues. With 6 bases removed from V and 0 bases from J, the gap between germline ends came to 15 bases. The CDR3 region has the DNA TGTGCCAGCAGACCCCCTGGGTTTAGCTCCTACAATGAGCAGTTCTTC. Residues: CASRPPGFSSYNEQFF.

The chain employs TRBV5-4 and TRBJ2-1; D unresolved. V lost 2 bases and J 8 bases, leaving 8 bases between the germline ends. The CDR3 spans 12 residues. The germline V gene encodes CDR1 SGHNT and CDR2 YYREEE (reference sequence). This chain's CDR3 is CASSFIGDEQFF. CDR3 sequence (DNA): TGTGCCAGCAGCTTTATTGGGGATGAGCAGTTCTTC.

The chain joins TRBV4-1 to TRBJ1-4, with D perhaps matching TRBD1 (5 bases). The CDR3 has 17 amino acids. Germline CDR1 and CDR2: MGHRA and YSYEKL. V lost 2 bases, J lost 10 bases, and 23 bases lay in between. CDR3 DNA sequence: TGCGCCAGCAGCCAAAGGGTATCCGGGACCTTGGAGGGAAAACTGTTTTTT. As protein: CASSQRVSGTLEGKLFF.

The V call is TRBV28, the J call TRBJ1-5, with a possible D match to TRBD1 (6 bases). V was trimmed by 8 bases and J by 0 bases, leaving 11 bases between them. This CDR3 has 14 amino acids. CDR1 is MDHEN and CDR2 is SYDVKM in the germline V gene. CDR3 nucleotide sequence: TGTGCCAGCGACGACAGGAATAGCAATCAGCCCCAGCATTTT. Amino acids: CASDDRNSNQPQHF.

V is TRBV5-1 and J is TRBJ1-1, with TRBD1 identical over 9 bases. From germline, CDR1 is SGHRS and CDR2 YFSETQ. This CDR3 has 13 amino acids. The trim removed 5 bases at V and 5 bases at J, leaving 4 bases unmatched. This chain's CDR3 is CASRKTGGTEAFF. DNA of the CDR3: TGCGCCAGCAGGAAGACAGGGGGAACTGAAGCTTTCTTT.

V gene TRBV27 combines with J gene TRBJ1-1; TRBD1 aligns across 8 bases. Per germline, CDR1 MNHEY and CDR2 SMNVEV (reference sequence). The CDR3 length is 15 residues. V shed 5 bases and J 3 bases; nucleotides not matched to a gene: 8. The CDR3 DNA reads as TGTGCCAGCAGTCCGGACAGGGATCGCGACACTGAAGCTTTCTTT. The encoded protein is CASSPDRDRDTEAFF.

This clone was seen only a few times. The V and J genes are TRBV28 and TRBJ2-7, with D possibly TRBD1 on 6 matching bases. There are 15 residues in the CDR3. Germline loops: CDR1 MDHEN, CDR2 SYDVKM. V was clipped by 5 bases and J by 5 bases, with 19 bases between them. The DNA for the CDR3 is TGTGCCAGCAGTACAGCAGGCCCAGGGGAGCACGAGCAGTACTTC. It encodes CASSTAGPGEHEQYF.

This chain joins TRBV28 and TRBJ2-7; 11 bases line up with TRBD1. CDR3 length equals 15 residues. Germline V gene lookup returns CDR1 MDHEN and CDR2 SYDVKM. V gave up 5 bases and J gave up 4 bases; unmatched junction bases: 7. CDR3 sequence: CASSGGQGVNYEQYF. CDR3 DNA sequence: TGTGCCAGCAGTGGGGGACAGGGGGTAAATTACGAGCAGTACTTC.

The chain joins TRBV19 to TRBJ2-3; D may correspond to TRBD1 or TRBD2 (5 bases each). The germline V gene encodes CDR1 LNHDA and CDR2 SQIVND (reference sequence). Trimming took off 4 bases at V and 0 bases at J, with 17 bases between the two ends. There are 17 residues in the CDR3. The CDR3 sequence: CASSNGGPGSSTDTQYF. In DNA, the CDR3 is TGTGCCAGTAGTAATGGGGGACCGGGATCTAGCACAGATACGCAGTATTTT.

This rearrangement joins TRBV19 to TRBJ2-1; D uncertain. The CDR3 contains 14 residues. Trimming left V 0 bases short and J 7 bases short, with 10 bases between. Looked up from germline, CDR1 is LNHDA and CDR2 is SQIVND (reference sequence). Here the CDR3 reads CASSIERVGNEQFF. The DNA for the CDR3 is TGTGCCAGTAGTATAGAAAGGGTAGGGAATGAGCAGTTCTTC.